Listed below are T cell receptor beta chains from one sample, sequenced in a study of glioma-infiltrating T cells after dendritic cell vaccination. Measured with immunoSEQ multiplex PCR; TCRdb has only the in-frame clones, and not every one. This table has tens of thousands of clones, 65% to 90% appearing once. The specimen was blood, collected before dendritic cell vaccination. All receptors come from a human donor with glioblastoma. Both conserved end residues are part of each CDR3. The order of the fields is clone size, J gene, V gene, D gene, CDR3 protein, CDR3 DNA. The D gene is left open where the match is weak. Clone sizes are given selectively: once, few, many, or a class where the clone is expanded.

.	TRBJ2-7	TRBV7-9	TRBD1	CASSPRDSSYEQYF	TGTGCCAGCAGCCCCAGGGACAGCTCCTACGAGCAGTACTTC
once	TRBJ2-6	TRBV19	.	CASSTPSGANVLTF	TGTGCCAGTAGTACCCCGTCTGGGGCCAACGTCCTGACTTTC
.	TRBJ1-6	TRBV19	.	CASSPSGLYNSPLHF	TGTGCCAGTAGTCCATCCGGACTCTATAATTCACCCCTCCACTTT
.	TRBJ2-3	TRBV19	.	CASTRTDSYDTQYF	TGTGCCAGTACCAGAACGGACAGCTACGATACGCAGTATTTT
.	TRBJ1-2	TRBV5-6	.	CASSPVPFRGYTF	TGTGCCAGCAGCCCTGTCCCCTTTCGTGGCTACACCTTC
.	TRBJ2-1	TRBV9	TRBD2	CASSVGGGPKFF	TGTGCCAGCAGCGTAGGCGGGGGTCCTAAGTTCTTC
few	TRBJ1-3	TRBV7-6	.	CASSPGVVSGNTIYF	TGTGCCAGCAGCCCCGGGGTGGTCTCTGGAAACACCATATATTTT
.	TRBJ2-2	TRBV4-1	TRBD2	CASSRTSGGAPGELFF	TGCGCCAGCAGCCGAACTAGCGGGGGGGCCCCCGGGGAGCTGTTTTTT
.	TRBJ1-1	TRBV6-1	.	CASSEGRWAENTEAFF	TGTGCCAGCAGTGAAGGTCGATGGGCAGAGAACACTGAAGCTTTCTTT
.	TRBJ2-5	TRBV5-1	TRBD1	CASSIDRGGETQYF	TGCGCCAGCAGCATAGACAGGGGTGGAGAGACCCAGTACTTC
.	TRBJ2-5	TRBV25-1	TRBD1	CASRTGGVETQYF	TGTGCCAGCCGGACAGGGGGTGTTGAGACCCAGTACTTC
.	TRBJ2-5	TRBV6-1	TRBD2	CASSEVGGETQYF	TGTGCCAGCAGTGAAGTGGGGGGGGAGACCCAGTACTTC
.	TRBJ1-2	TRBV30	.	CAWNVGDGYTF	TGTGCCTGGAACGTAGGAGATGGCTACACCTTC
.	TRBJ2-7	TRBV6-6	.	CASSWGHSYEQYF	TGTGCCAGCAGTTGGGGACATTCCTACGAGCAGTACTTC
.	TRBJ1-4	TRBV7-9	.	CASSLSQGPNEKLFF	TGTGCCAGCAGCTTATCGCAGGGGCCAAATGAAAAACTGTTTTTT
.	TRBJ1-2	TRBV5-1	TRBD1	CASKVDPTGLTNYGYTF	TGCGCCAGCAAGGTGGACCCGACAGGGCTGACTAACTATGGCTACACCTTC
.	TRBJ1-1	TRBV5-6	.	CASSLESGLNTEAFF	TGTGCCAGCAGCTTGGAGTCAGGGTTGAACACTGAAGCTTTCTTT
.	TRBJ2-3	TRBV5-4	.	CASSLMAGTDTQYF	TGTGCCAGCAGCTTGATGGCGGGGACAGATACGCAGTATTTT
once	TRBJ2-2	TRBV19	.	CASSIGPNTGELFF	TGTGCCAGTAGTATAGGGCCGAACACCGGGGAGCTGTTTTTT
.	TRBJ2-7	TRBV19	TRBD1	CASSTTGGGWQYF	TGTGCCAGTAGCACCACAGGGGGCGGTTGGCAGTACTTC
.	TRBJ2-3	TRBV27	TRBD2	CASSLKTSGGHPDTQYF	TGTGCCAGCAGCTTAAAGACTAGCGGGGGGCATCCAGATACGCAGTATTTT
once	TRBJ1-1	TRBV2	.	CASSDRNRPSTEAFF	TGTGCCAGCAGTGATCGGAACAGGCCCAGCACTGAAGCTTTCTTT
.	TRBJ1-6	TRBV13	TRBD1	CASSFQTGGSSYNSPLHF	TGTGCCAGCAGCTTCCAGACAGGGGGGAGCTCCTATAATTCACCCCTCCACTTT
.	TRBJ2-5	TRBV14	.	CASSQYLTGNQETQYF	TGTGCCAGCAGCCAATATCTAACAGGGAACCAAGAGACCCAGTACTTC
.	TRBJ2-1	TRBV6-4	TRBD2	CASSTLPGGMNEQFF	TGTGCCAGCAGCACCCTTCCGGGGGGGATGAATGAGCAGTTCTTC
.	TRBJ1-4	TRBV6-5	.	CASSYSAGSREKLFF	TGTGCCAGCAGTTACTCGGCAGGGTCCAGAGAAAAACTGTTTTTT
.	TRBJ1-4	TRBV27	TRBD1	CASSLGTENEKLFF	TGTGCCAGCAGTCTTGGGACAGAGAATGAAAAACTGTTTTTT
once	TRBJ1-4	TRBV4-3	TRBD1	CASSSIPGQSNEKLFF	TGCGCCAGCAGCTCGATTCCGGGACAGAGTAATGAAAAACTGTTTTTT
once	TRBJ2-3	TRBV29-1	TRBD2	CSVDRTRGSNTQYF	TGCAGCGTCGACCGGACTAGGGGAAGCAATACGCAGTATTTT
once	TRBJ2-6	TRBV6-1	.	CASSDTISGLFSGANVLTF	TGTGCCAGCAGTGATACAATTTCTGGCCTTTTCTCTGGGGCCAACGTCCTGACTTTC